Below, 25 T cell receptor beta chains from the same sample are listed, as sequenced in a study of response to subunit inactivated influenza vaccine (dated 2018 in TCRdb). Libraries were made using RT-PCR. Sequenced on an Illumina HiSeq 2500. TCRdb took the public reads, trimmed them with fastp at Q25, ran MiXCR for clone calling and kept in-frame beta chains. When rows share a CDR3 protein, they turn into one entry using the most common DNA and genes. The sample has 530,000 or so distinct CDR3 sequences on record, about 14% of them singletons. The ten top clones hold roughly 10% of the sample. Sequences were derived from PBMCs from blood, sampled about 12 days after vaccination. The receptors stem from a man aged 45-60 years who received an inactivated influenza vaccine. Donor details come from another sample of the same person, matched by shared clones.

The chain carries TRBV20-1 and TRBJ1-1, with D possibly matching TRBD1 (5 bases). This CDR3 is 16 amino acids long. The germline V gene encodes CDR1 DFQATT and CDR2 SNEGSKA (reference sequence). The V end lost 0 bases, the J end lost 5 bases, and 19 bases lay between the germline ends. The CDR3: CSARDRREQRGTEAFF. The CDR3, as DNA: TGCAGTGCTAGAGATAGACGTGAACAGAGGGGAACTGAAGCTTTCTTT.

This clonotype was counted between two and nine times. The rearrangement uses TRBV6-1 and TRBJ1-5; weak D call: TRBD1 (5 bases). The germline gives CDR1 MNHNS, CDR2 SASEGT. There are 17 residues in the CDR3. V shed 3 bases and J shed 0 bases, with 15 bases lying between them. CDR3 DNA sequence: TGTGCCAGCAGTGACCTGGTCGGGGCTGGTAGCAATCAGCCCCAGCATTTT. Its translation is CASSDLVGAGSNQPQHF.

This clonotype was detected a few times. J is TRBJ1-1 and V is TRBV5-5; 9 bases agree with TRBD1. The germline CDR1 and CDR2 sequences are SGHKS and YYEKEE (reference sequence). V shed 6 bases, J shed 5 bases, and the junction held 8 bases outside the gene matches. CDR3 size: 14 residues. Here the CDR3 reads CASTYGTGRTEAFF. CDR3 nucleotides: TGTGCCAGCACCTATGGGACAGGGAGAACTGAAGCTTTCTTT.

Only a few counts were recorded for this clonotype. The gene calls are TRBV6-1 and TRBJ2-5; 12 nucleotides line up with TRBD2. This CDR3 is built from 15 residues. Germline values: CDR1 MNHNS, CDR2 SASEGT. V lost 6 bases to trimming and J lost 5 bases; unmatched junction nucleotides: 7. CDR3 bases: TGTGCCAGCAGCCTAGCGGGAGGGCCATGGGAGACCCAGTACTTC. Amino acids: CASSLAGGPWETQYF.

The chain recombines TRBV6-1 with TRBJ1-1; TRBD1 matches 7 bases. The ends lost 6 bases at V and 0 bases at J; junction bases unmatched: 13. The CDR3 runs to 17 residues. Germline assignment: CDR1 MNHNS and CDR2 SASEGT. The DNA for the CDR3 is TGTGCCAGCAGCTGGAGCCCGGGACAGCACATGAACACTGAAGCTTTCTTT. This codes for CASSWSPGQHMNTEAFF.

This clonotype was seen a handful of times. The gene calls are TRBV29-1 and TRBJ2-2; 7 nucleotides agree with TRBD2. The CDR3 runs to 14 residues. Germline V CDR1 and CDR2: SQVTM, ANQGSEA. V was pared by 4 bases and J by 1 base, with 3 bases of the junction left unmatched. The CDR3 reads CSVGWGGNTGELFF. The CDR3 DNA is TGCAGCGTTGGCTGGGGGGGGAACACCGGGGAGCTGTTTTTT.

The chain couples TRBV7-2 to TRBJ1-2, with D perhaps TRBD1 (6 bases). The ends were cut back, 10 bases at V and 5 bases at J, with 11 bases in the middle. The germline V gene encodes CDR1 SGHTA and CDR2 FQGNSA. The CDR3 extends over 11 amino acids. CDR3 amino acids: CATRQDYGYTF. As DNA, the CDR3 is TGTGCCACCCGACAGGATTATGGCTACACCTTC.

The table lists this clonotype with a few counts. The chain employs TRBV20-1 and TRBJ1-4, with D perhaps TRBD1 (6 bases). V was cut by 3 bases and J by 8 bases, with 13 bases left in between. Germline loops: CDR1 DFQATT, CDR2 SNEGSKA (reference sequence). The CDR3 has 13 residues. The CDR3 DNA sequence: TGCAGTGCTAGGGGGGCATTCGGGGAAAAACTGTTTTTT. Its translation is CSARGAFGEKLFF.

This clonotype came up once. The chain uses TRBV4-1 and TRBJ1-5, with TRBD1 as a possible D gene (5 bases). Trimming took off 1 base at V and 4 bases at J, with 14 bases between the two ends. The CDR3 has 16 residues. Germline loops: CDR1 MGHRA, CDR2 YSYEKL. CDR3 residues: CASSQVIWGTNQPQHF. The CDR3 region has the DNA TGCGCCAGCAGCCAAGTGATCTGGGGCACGAATCAGCCCCAGCATTTT.

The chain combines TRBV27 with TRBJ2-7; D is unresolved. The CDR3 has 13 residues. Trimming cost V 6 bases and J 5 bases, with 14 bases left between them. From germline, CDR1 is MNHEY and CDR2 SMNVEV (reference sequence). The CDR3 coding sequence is TGTGCCAGCAGCCCGGGCAGTCTCCACGAGCAGTACTTC. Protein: CASSPGSLHEQYF.

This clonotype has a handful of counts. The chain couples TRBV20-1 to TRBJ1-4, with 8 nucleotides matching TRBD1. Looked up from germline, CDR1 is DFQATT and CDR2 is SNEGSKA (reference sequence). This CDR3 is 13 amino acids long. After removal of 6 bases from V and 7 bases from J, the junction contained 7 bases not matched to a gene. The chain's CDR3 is CSAVDRVGEKLFF. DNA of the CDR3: TGCAGTGCGGTGGACAGGGTCGGTGAAAAACTGTTTTTT.

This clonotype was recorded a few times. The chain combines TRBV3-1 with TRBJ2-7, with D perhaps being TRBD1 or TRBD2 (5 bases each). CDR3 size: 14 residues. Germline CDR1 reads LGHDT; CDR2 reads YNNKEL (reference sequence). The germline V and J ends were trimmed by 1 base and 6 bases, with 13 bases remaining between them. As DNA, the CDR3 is TGTGCCAGCAGCCAAGTTCACACGGGACGCGAGCAGTACTTC. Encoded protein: CASSQVHTGREQYF.

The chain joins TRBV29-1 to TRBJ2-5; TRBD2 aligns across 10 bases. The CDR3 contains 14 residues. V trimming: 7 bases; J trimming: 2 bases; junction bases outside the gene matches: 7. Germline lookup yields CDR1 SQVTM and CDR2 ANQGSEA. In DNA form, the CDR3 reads TGCAGCGCCGAGAGCGGGGGGGGACAAGAGACCCAGTACTTC. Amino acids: CSAESGGGQETQYF. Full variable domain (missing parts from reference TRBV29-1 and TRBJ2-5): SAVISQKPSRDICQRGTSLTIQCQVDSQVTMMFWYRQQPGQSLTLIATANQGSEATYESGFVIDKFPISRPNLTFSTLTVSNMSPEDSSIYLCSAESGGGQETQYFGPGTRLLVL.

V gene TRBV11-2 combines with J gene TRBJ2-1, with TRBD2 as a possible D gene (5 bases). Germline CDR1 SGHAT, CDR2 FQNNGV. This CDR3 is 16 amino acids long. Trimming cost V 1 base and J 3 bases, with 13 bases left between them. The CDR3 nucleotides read TGTGCCAGCAGCTTAGGTCCAGCGGTGGGCTACAATGAGCAGTTCTTC. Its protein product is CASSLGPAVGYNEQFF.

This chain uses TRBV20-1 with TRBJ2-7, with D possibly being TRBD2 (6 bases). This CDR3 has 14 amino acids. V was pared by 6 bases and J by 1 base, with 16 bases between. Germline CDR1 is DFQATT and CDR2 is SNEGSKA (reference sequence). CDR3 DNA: TGCAGTGCACTGATCGGAGGGGTTTCCTACGAGCAGTACTTC. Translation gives CSALIGGVSYEQYF.

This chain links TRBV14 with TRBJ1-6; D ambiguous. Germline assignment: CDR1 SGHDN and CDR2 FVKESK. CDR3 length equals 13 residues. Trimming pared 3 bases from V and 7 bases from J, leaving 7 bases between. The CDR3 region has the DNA TGTGCCAGCAGCCAGTACAGAAATTCACCCCTCCACTTT. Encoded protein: CASSQYRNSPLHF.

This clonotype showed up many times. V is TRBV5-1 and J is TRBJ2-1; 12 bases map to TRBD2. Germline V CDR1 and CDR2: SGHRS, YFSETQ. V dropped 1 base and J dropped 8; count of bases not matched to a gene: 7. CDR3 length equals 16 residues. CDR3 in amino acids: CASSLSTSGSIDEQFF. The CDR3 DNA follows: TGCGCCAGCAGCTTGTCGACTAGCGGGAGTATCGATGAGCAGTTCTTC. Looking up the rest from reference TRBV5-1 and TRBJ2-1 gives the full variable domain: KAGVTQTPRYLIKTRGQQVTLSCSPISGHRSVSWYQQTPGQGLQFLFEYFSETQRNKGNFPGRFSGRQFSNSRSEMNVSTLELGDSALYLCASSLSTSGSIDEQFFGPGTRLTVL.

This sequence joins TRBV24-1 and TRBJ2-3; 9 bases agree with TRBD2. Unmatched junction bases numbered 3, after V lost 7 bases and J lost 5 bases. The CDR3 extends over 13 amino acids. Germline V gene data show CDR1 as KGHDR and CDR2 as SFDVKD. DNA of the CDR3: TGTGCCACCAGCGCGGGGGGGCGAGATACGCAGTATTTT. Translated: CATSAGGRDTQYF.

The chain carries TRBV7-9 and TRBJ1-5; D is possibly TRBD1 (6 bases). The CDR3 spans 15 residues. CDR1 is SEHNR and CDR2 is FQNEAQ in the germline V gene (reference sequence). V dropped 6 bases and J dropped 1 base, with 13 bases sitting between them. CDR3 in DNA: TGTGCCAGCAGTCGAACAGGGATAAGCAATCAGCCCCAGCATTTT. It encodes CASSRTGISNQPQHF.

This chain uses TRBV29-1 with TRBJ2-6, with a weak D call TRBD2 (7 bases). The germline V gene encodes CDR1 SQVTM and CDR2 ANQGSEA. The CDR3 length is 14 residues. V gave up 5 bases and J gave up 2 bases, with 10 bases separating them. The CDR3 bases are TGCAGCGTTCAAGGGGGGGCTGGGGCCAACGTCCTGACTTTC. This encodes CSVQGGAGANVLTF.

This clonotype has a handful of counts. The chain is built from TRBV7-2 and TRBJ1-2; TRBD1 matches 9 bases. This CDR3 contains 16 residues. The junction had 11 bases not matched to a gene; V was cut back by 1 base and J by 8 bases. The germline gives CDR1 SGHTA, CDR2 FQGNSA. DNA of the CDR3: TGTGCCAGCAGCTTAGTGGGCACAGGGGGCGATGGGGGCTACACCTTC. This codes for CASSLVGTGGDGGYTF.

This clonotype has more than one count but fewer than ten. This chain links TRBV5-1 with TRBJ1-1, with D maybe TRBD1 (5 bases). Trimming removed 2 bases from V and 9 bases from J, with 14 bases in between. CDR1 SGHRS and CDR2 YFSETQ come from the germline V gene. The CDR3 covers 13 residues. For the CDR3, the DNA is TGCGCCAGCAGCTTTAAGGGCAGGGAGCAAGCTTTCTTT. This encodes CASSFKGREQAFF.

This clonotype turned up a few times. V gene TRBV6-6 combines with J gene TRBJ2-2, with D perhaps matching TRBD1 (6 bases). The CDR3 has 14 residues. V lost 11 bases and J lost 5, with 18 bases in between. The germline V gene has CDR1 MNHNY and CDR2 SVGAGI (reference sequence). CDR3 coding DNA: TGTGCCGCCGGCCTGCAGGGGTTGACCGGGGAGCTGTTTTTT. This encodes CAAGLQGLTGELFF.

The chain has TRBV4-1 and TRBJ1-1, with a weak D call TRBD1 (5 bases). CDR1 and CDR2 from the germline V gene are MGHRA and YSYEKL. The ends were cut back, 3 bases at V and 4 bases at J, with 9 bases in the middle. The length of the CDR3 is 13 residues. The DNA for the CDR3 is TGCGCCAGCAGCCAGAAAAGGGGCACTGAAGCTTTCTTT. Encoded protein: CASSQKRGTEAFF.

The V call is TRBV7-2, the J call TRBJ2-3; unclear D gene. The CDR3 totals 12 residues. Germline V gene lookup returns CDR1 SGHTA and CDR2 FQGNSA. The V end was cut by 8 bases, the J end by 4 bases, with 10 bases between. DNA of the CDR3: TGTGCCAGCTCGTGGAGCGCAGATACGCAGTATTTT. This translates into CASSWSADTQYF.